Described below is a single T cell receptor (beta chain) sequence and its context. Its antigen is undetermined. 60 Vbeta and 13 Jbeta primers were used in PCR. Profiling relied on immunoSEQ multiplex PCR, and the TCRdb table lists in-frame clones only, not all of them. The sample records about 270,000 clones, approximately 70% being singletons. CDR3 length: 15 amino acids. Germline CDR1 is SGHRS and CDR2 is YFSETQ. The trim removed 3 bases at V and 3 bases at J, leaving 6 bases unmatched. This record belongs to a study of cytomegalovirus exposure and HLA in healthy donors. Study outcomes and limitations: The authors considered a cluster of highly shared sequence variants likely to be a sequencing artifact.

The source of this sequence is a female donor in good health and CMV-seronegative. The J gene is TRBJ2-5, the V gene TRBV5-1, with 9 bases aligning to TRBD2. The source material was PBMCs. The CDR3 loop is CASSSSGGREETQYF. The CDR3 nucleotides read TGCGCCAGCAGCTCGTCTGGCGGGAGGGAAGAGACCCAGTACTTC.